Presented here are 30 T cell receptor beta chains from one specimen sequenced in a study of identical twins. TCRdb reprocessed the 5' RACE reads via MiXCR and lists one record per CDR3 protein. The sample has fewer than 650,000 distinct CDR3 sequences, 9.6% seen once. The sample was also linked to a second study, of yellow fever vaccine responses in identical twins.

The sequencing input was PBMCs. The receptor source for this set is a woman between 18 and 29 years old in good health.

This clonotype was counted between two and nine times. The J gene is TRBJ2-7, the V gene TRBV27; TRBD1 agrees at 9 bases. The CDR3 extends over 14 amino acids. V gave up 4 bases and J gave up 3 bases; unmatched junction bases: 4. CDR1 is MNHEY, CDR2 SMNVEV, per germline (reference sequence). The CDR3 is CASSSRDRDYEQYF. As DNA, the CDR3 is TGTGCCAGCAGTTCCCGGGACAGGGACTACGAGCAGTACTTC.

This clonotype was seen only a few times. The genes are TRBV18 and TRBJ1-5; no firm D call. The CDR3 has 13 amino acids. In germline, CDR1 is KGHSH, CDR2 LQKENI. V lost 3 bases and J 6 bases, leaving 9 bases between the germline ends. The DNA of the CDR3 is TGTGCCAGCTCACCCACAGAAGCTCAGCCCCAGCATTTT. Amino acid sequence: CASSPTEAQPQHF.

The V and J genes are TRBV10-3 and TRBJ2-3; possibly TRBD2 for D (6 bases). This CDR3 is built from 14 residues. V was cut by 6 bases and J by 5 bases, with 15 bases left in between. Germline V gene sequence: CDR1 ENHRY, CDR2 SYGVKD. As DNA, the CDR3 is TGTGCCATCAGCCCCCGGGGGTCTCAAGATACGCAGTATTTT. The encoded protein is CAISPRGSQDTQYF.

This clonotype showed up just a few times. V and J are TRBV5-6 and TRBJ2-3; TRBD1 matches 8 bases. The V gene end was trimmed by 4 bases and the J gene end by 4 bases; junction bases not matched to a gene: 8. The V gene's germline CDR1 is SGHDT and CDR2 YYEEEE. The CDR3 is 15 residues long. CDR3 coding DNA: TGTGCCAGCAGCGCAGGGACAGGCTGGGCAGATACGCAGTATTTT. Its protein product is CASSAGTGWADTQYF.

This clonotype was seen ten or more times. The chain combines TRBV5-1 with TRBJ2-3; 10 bases map to TRBD2. The CDR3 totals 15 residues. The J segment lost 6 bases and the V segment lost 0 bases, leaving 4 bases of the junction unmatched. Looked up from germline, CDR1 is SGHRS and CDR2 is YFSETQ. The CDR3 spells CASSLGTSGMDTQYF. DNA of the CDR3: TGCGCCAGCAGCTTGGGGACTAGCGGTATGGATACGCAGTATTTT.

CDR3 protein: CASIDGVYGYTF. In nucleotides, the CDR3 is TGTGCCAGTATCGACGGAGTCTATGGCTACACCTTC. The chain joins TRBV19 to TRBJ1-2, with D unclear. The CDR3 totals 12 residues. Germline lookup yields CDR1 LNHDA and CDR2 SQIVND (reference sequence). Trimming took off 7 bases at V and 4 bases at J, with 10 bases between the two ends.

Ten or more counts support this clonotype. DNA of the CDR3: TGTGCCAGCAGCTTAGGAGGGGTAGCGGGGGAGACCCAGTACTTC. It specifies CASSLGGVAGETQYF. V is TRBV7-2 and J is TRBJ2-5, with 8 bases fitting TRBD2. The CDR3 length is 15 residues. With 1 base clipped from V and 5 bases from J, the junction kept 6 bases outside the gene matches. Germline V CDR1 and CDR2: SGHTA, FQGNSA.

This clonotype was seen repeatedly, ten times or more. The V call is TRBV2, the J call TRBJ2-1; TRBD2 matches at 9 bases. CDR1 and CDR2 (germline): SNHLY, FYNNEI. The CDR3 is 16 amino acids. Trimming at V came to 2 bases and at J to 5 bases, leaving 7 bases not matched to a gene. Written as DNA, the CDR3 is TGTGCCAGCAGTGAACCGGTTAGCGGGGGAAACAATGAGCAGTTCTTC. It codes for CASSEPVSGGNNEQFF.

This clonotype appeared a few times. This rearrangement joins TRBV4-2 to TRBJ2-7; perhaps TRBD2 as D (6 bases). Per the germline V gene, CDR1 is LGHNA and CDR2 is YNFKEQ. CDR3 size: 16 residues. Trimming cost V 1 base and J 1 base, with 14 bases left between them. This CDR3 reads CASSQVPDYGSYEQYF. CDR3 in DNA: TGTGCCAGCAGCCAAGTTCCGGACTATGGTTCCTACGAGCAGTACTTC.

The table lists this clonotype with a few counts. V gene TRBV29-1 combines with J gene TRBJ2-3; TRBD2 is a possible D gene (6 bases). This CDR3 spans 18 amino acids. CDR1 and CDR2 (germline): SQVTM, ANQGSEA. Trimming stripped 4 bases from V and 0 bases from J, with 23 bases between. The CDR3 DNA reads TGCAGCGTTGCCTTCCGCGCTTCTCCGGGGGATAGCACAGATACGCAGTATTTT. It translates to CSVAFRASPGDSTDTQYF.

On this clonotype: A much larger clone lies a single base off, so this may be a read error. The chain couples TRBV28 to TRBJ2-7; D possibly uses TRBD1 or TRBD2 (5 bases each). V lost 6 bases, J lost 6 bases, and 21 bases lay in between. Germline lookup yields CDR1 MDHEN and CDR2 SYDVKM. The CDR3 covers 15 residues. The CDR3 DNA sequence: TGTGCCAGCAGGGTCCCCGGGACGGAGTTTCGCGAGCAGTACTTC. Translation gives CASRVPGTEFREQYF.

A few counts support this clonotype. The chain combines TRBV5-1 with TRBJ1-1; a possible D gene is TRBD1 (5 bases). Germline CDR1 is SGHRS and CDR2 is YFSETQ. The CDR3 contains 12 residues. Trimming left V 5 bases short and J 10 bases short, with 15 bases between. The CDR3 reads CASSSGEGRAFF. In DNA form, the CDR3 reads TGCGCCAGCAGTTCGGGCGAGGGGAGAGCTTTCTTT.

This clonotype was recorded a few times. The rearrangement joins TRBV20-1 to TRBJ2-7; D is undetermined. The CDR3 extends over 15 amino acids. The ends were cut back, 3 bases at V and 0 bases at J, with 15 bases in the middle. Germline CDR1 reads DFQATT; CDR2 reads SNEGSKA (reference sequence). CDR3 sequence reads: CSASSLAAVSYEQYF. The CDR3 bases are TGCAGTGCTAGTAGTTTGGCAGCTGTCTCCTACGAGCAGTACTTC.

This clonotype has just a few counts. The chain employs TRBV11-1 and TRBJ2-3; 7 nucleotides agree with TRBD2. CDR1 SGHAT and CDR2 FQDESV come from the germline V gene (reference sequence). The CDR3 length is 18 residues. The ends lost 4 bases at V and 3 bases at J; junction bases unmatched: 16. Here the CDR3 reads CASSSTRTTPGGTDTQYF. The CDR3 DNA reads TGTGCCAGCAGCTCAACAAGGACAACCCCGGGGGGAACAGATACGCAGTATTTT.

This clonotype was seen many times. The rearrangement joins TRBV5-1 to TRBJ1-1; weak D call: TRBD1 (6 bases). This CDR3 is built from 13 residues. Germline CDR1 and CDR2: SGHRS and YFSETQ. V gave up 2 bases and J gave up 6 bases, with 11 bases separating them. DNA of the CDR3: TGCGCCAGCAGCTTTACAGGGACCCCTGAAGCTTTCTTT. Protein: CASSFTGTPEAFF.

The V and J genes are TRBV30 and TRBJ2-3, with 8 nucleotides matching TRBD2. The CDR3 spans 14 residues. J was trimmed by 1 base and V by 1 base; bases with no gene match: 1. The germline gives CDR1 GTSNPN, CDR2 SVGIG (reference sequence). The DNA of the CDR3 is TGTGCCTGGAGTGGGCGGGGGGGCACAGATACGCAGTATTTT. It translates to CAWSGRGGTDTQYF.

The rearrangement joins TRBV19 to TRBJ1-5, with 8 positions matching TRBD1. Per germline, CDR1 LNHDA and CDR2 SQIVND (reference sequence). Losses at the gene ends were 7 bases for V and 4 bases for J; bases not matched to a gene: 3. The length of the CDR3 is 13 residues. Here the CDR3 DNA reads TGTGCCAGTACCGGGACAGGTAATCAGCCCCAGCATTTT. Amino acid sequence: CASTGTGNQPQHF.

The gene calls are TRBV10-2 and TRBJ2-2; 15 nucleotides agree with TRBD2. With V trimmed by 10 bases and J by 5 bases, 8 bases remained unmatched. The CDR3 sequence is 16 residues long. Germline CDR1 and CDR2: WSHSY and SAAADI. In nucleotides, the CDR3 is TGCGCCACAGTTGGGACTAGCGGGAGGCCGACCGGGGAGCTGTTTTTT. Encoded protein: CATVGTSGRPTGELFF.

In its sample, this clonotype was seen a few times. The rearrangement joins TRBV10-3 to TRBJ2-7; 9 nucleotides match TRBD2. The J segment lost 3 bases and the V segment lost 6 bases, leaving 6 bases of the junction unmatched. This CDR3 has 14 amino acids. In germline, CDR1 is ENHRY, CDR2 SYGVKD. CDR3: CAIRLSGRGYEQYF. Here the CDR3 DNA reads TGTGCCATCAGGCTTAGCGGGAGAGGCTACGAGCAGTACTTC.

This clonotype was seen a handful of times. The rearrangement joins TRBV20-1 to TRBJ2-5; 9 nucleotides line up with TRBD2. In germline, CDR1 is DFQATT, CDR2 SNEGSKA (reference sequence). This CDR3 spans 12 amino acids. The CDR3 here is CRPGLAQETQYF. The DNA of the CDR3 is TGCAGACCGGGACTAGCTCAAGAGACCCAGTACTTC.

J is TRBJ2-2 and V is TRBV20-1; D not resolved. With 5 bases removed from V and 6 bases from J, the gap between germline ends came to 10 bases. Germline lookup yields CDR1 DFQATT and CDR2 SNEGSKA (reference sequence). CDR3 length equals 12 residues. CDR3 coding DNA: TGCAGTGCTGGGCTAGAAGCCGGGGAGCTGTTTTTT. Translating gives CSAGLEAGELFF.

At least ten counts were recorded for this clonotype. The V gene is TRBV10-3, the J gene TRBJ2-7; the D is unclear. The CDR3 contains 12 residues. Deletions cut 10 bases from V and 4 bases from J, with 14 bases between. Per germline, CDR1 ENHRY and CDR2 SYGVKD. The CDR3 sequence: CATEDNLYEQYF. The CDR3 bases are TGTGCCACCGAAGATAACCTATACGAGCAGTACTTC.

The table lists this clonotype with many counts. V usage is TRBV12-3 or TRBV12-4 and J usage is TRBJ2-3, with 11 bases identical to TRBD2. V was pared by 2 bases and J by 13 bases, with 8 bases of the junction left unmatched. The CDR3 has 14 residues. As DNA, the CDR3 is TGTGCCAGCAGTTTACACGGTGGGACTAGCGGCGAGTATTTT. Protein: CASSLHGGTSGEYF.

There are many counts of this clonotype. The chain recombines TRBV6-5 with TRBJ2-7; 7 positions agree with TRBD2. The CDR3 has 15 amino acids. Trimming at V came to 0 bases and at J to 5 bases, leaving 7 bases not matched to a gene. Per germline, CDR1 MNHEY and CDR2 SVGAGI. CDR3 in amino acids: CASSYSIGRENEQYF. Written as DNA, the CDR3 is TGTGCCAGCAGTTACTCGATCGGGCGGGAGAACGAGCAGTACTTC.

A few counts support this clonotype. This rearrangement joins TRBV5-1 to TRBJ2-5; possibly TRBD1 for D (6 bases). This CDR3 contains 14 residues. Deletions cut 0 bases from V and 4 bases from J, with 10 bases between. Germline values: CDR1 SGHRS, CDR2 YFSETQ. For the CDR3, the DNA is TGCGCCAGCAGCTTGGGGACAGAAGGAGAGACCCAGTACTTC. Amino acid sequence: CASSLGTEGETQYF. The full variable domain, with the rest looked up from reference TRBV5-1 and TRBJ2-5, is KAGVTQTPRYLIKTRGQQVTLSCSPISGHRSVSWYQQTPGQGLQFLFEYFSETQRNKGNFPGRFSGRQFSNSRSEMNVSTLELGDSALYLCASSLGTEGETQYFGPGTRLLVL.

The V and J genes are TRBV19 and TRBJ2-3; 14 nucleotides match TRBD2. With 2 bases clipped from V and 3 bases from J, the junction kept 4 bases outside the gene matches. CDR3 length: 17 amino acids. Germline V gene lookup returns CDR1 LNHDA and CDR2 SQIVND (reference sequence). The CDR3 DNA reads as TGTGCCAGTAGTATACAACGGACTAGCGGGAGGACAGATACGCAGTATTTT. Its translation: CASSIQRTSGRTDTQYF.

At least ten counts were recorded for this clonotype. The chain recombines TRBV18 with TRBJ2-1; tentatively, D is TRBD2 (6 bases). CDR1 is KGHSH and CDR2 is LQKENI in the germline V gene. This CDR3 contains 12 residues. The V end was cut by 8 bases, the J end by 4 bases, with 9 bases between. As DNA, the CDR3 is TGTGCCAGCGGGGGACTTTACAATGAGCAGTTCTTC. Translating gives CASGGLYNEQFF.

About this clonotype itself: One junction end disagrees with the germline gene, perhaps due to a read error. The rearrangement uses TRBV20-1 and TRBJ2-1; the D call may be TRBD1 or TRBD2 (6 bases each). The V gene's germline CDR1 is DFQATT and CDR2 SNEGSKA (reference sequence). The CDR3 loop spans 14 amino acids. The CDR3 DNA is TGCAGTGCAGTAGGGGGGAGGTCCTACAATGATCAGTTCTTC. Residues: CSAVGGRSYNDQFF.

V and J are TRBV2 and TRBJ2-7; unclear D gene. The CDR3 contains 13 residues. Germline V gene lookup returns CDR1 SNHLY and CDR2 FYNNEI. V was clipped by 1 base and J by 2 bases, with 6 bases between them. The CDR3 sequence: CASSEGVPYEQYF. Written as DNA, the CDR3 is TGTGCCAGCAGTGAAGGGGTACCCTACGAGCAGTACTTC.

On this clonotype itself: A read error is possible here, since a much larger clone lies one base away. This chain joins TRBV5-6 and TRBJ2-2; 12 positions match TRBD2. Germline-derived CDR1 and CDR2 are SGHDT and YYEEEE. The CDR3 extends over 16 amino acids. This CDR3 reads CASSPGLAGSPGELVF. The CDR3 bases are TGTGCCAGCAGCCCCGGACTAGCGGGATCCCCCGGGGAGCTGGTTTTT.